This T cell receptor (beta chain) comes out of a study of T cell responses to AZD1222 COVID-19 vaccine. About the research overall: It was second doses at about 4 or about 12 weeks that were pooled.

The CDR3 contains 18 residues. V lost 3 bases and J lost 0, with 15 bases in between. Germline V gene lookup returns CDR1 LGHNA and CDR2 YNFKEQ. This table comes from immunoSEQ multiplex PCR, and its TCRdb copy is limited to in-frame clones, with some not included. This table has under 150,000 clones, approximately 91% appearing once. The origin of this receptor is an adult in good health. The gene calls are TRBV4-2 and TRBJ1-6; D remains ambiguous. The starting material was peripheral blood, obtained on day 0 of AZD1222 vaccination. The CDR3 is CASSQVTPGHSYNSPLHF. CDR3 DNA: TGTGCCAGCAGCCAGGTCACACCGGGTCACTCCTATAATTCACCCCTCCACTTT.